The rows below give T cell receptor beta chains drawn from one sample of a study of T-cell reconstitution after alpha-beta-depleted transplantation in children. MiXCR, run by TCRdb on the PCR reads, gives a single entry per CDR3 protein. The sample shows about 340,000 distinct CDR3 sequences, more than 10% of them seen only once. The material was PBMCs, obtained from the stem cell graft. Every receptor here comes from a human donor who donated a stem cell graft to a child with Fanconi anemia. The CDR3 runs from the conserved cysteine through the conserved F or W. A D gene is named only where the DNA matches it firmly. A clone size is listed for some rows: how often the clone was seen (once, few, many), or a class if it is expanded.

D gene	V gene	clone size	J gene	CDR3 protein	CDR3 DNA
-	TRBV29-1	few	TRBJ1-1	CSVSGPVNTEAFF	TGCAGCGTGTCGGGGCCTGTGAACACTGAAGCTTTCTTT
TRBD1	TRBV5-1	-	TRBJ2-3	CASSGGTAQTDTQYF	TGCGCCAGCAGTGGTGGGACAGCACAAACAGATACGCAGTATTTT
-	TRBV28	-	TRBJ1-5	CASSLRVRKPQHF	TGTGCCAGCAGTTTACGTGTGCGTAAGCCCCAGCATTTT
-	TRBV25-1	few	TRBJ2-7	CASSEPGDRSHEQYF	TGTGCCAGCAGTGAGCCGGGTGACAGGTCCCACGAGCAGTACTTC
-	TRBV4-3	many	TRBJ1-4	CASSQTWAANEKLFF	TGCGCCAGCAGCCAAACATGGGCGGCCAATGAAAAACTGTTTTTT
TRBD2	TRBV6-1	few	TRBJ2-1	CASSSGLAGFEQFF	TGTGCCAGCAGCTCCGGACTAGCGGGGTTCGAGCAGTTCTTC
TRBD1	TRBV5-4	-	TRBJ1-1	CASSGGQGGEAFF	TGTGCCAGCAGCGGCGGACAGGGCGGGGAAGCTTTCTTT
-	TRBV7-9	-	TRBJ2-5	CASSFPTGRETQYF	TGTGCCAGCAGCTTCCCGACCGGGCGGGAGACCCAGTACTTC
-	TRBV11-1	few	TRBJ1-1	CASRPIGDLLNTEAFF	TGTGCCAGCAGGCCGATTGGGGATCTTTTGAACACTGAAGCTTTCTTT
-	TRBV6-1	many	TRBJ2-7	CASSTRDGTYEQYF	TGTGCCAGCAGTACCCGGGACGGGACCTACGAGCAGTACTTC
TRBD1	TRBV20-1	few	TRBJ1-2	CSAILPGQGNGYTF	TGCAGTGCTATTCTCCCGGGACAGGGTAATGGCTACACCTTC
TRBD2	TRBV7-2	few	TRBJ2-7	CASSPRLAGSSYEQYF	TGTGCCAGCAGCCCTCGACTAGCGGGGAGCTCCTACGAGCAGTACTTC
TRBD1	TRBV4-2	few	TRBJ1-1	CASSQVGTGRTEAFF	TGTGCCAGCAGCCAAGTCGGGACAGGGCGGACTGAAGCTTTCTTT
-	TRBV5-1	-	TRBJ2-1	CASSWGAGDGEQFF	TGCGCCAGCAGCTGGGGAGCGGGCGATGGGGAGCAGTTCTTC
TRBD1	TRBV12-3/TRBV12-4	many	TRBJ1-4	CASSSDRDANEKLFF	TGTGCCAGCAGTTCCGACAGGGACGCTAATGAAAAACTGTTTTTT
-	TRBV4-3	-	TRBJ1-2	CASSQEATYNYGYTF	TGCGCCAGCAGCCAAGAGGCGACTTATAACTATGGCTACACCTTC
-	TRBV5-1	few	TRBJ2-2	CASTHAGRNTGELFF	TGCGCCAGCACCCACGCGGGCAGGAACACCGGGGAGCTGTTTTTT
-	TRBV6-1	few	TRBJ2-7	CASSRHSRYEQYF	TGTGCCAGCAGCCGACACTCCCGCTACGAGCAGTACTTC
-	TRBV12-3/TRBV12-4	few	TRBJ2-5	CASGRAANKETQYF	TGTGCCAGCGGCCGGGCGGCTAACAAAGAGACCCAGTACTTC
-	TRBV7-6	few	TRBJ2-1	CASSLYSVYQGNEQFF	TGTGCCAGCAGCTTATATTCAGTTTACCAGGGCAATGAGCAGTTCTTC
TRBD2	TRBV3-1	once	TRBJ2-1	CASSQGGSGSVSYNEQFF	TGTGCCAGCAGCCAAGGTGGTAGCGGGAGTGTCTCCTACAATGAGCAGTTCTTC
-	TRBV9	-	TRBJ1-1	CASGPPGDAGEAFF	TGTGCCAGCGGGCCCCCGGGTGACGCTGGTGAAGCTTTCTTT
-	TRBV25-1	few	TRBJ2-2	CASSDRAITGELFF	TGTGCCAGCAGTGACAGGGCCATCACCGGGGAGCTGTTTTTT
-	TRBV7-9	-	TRBJ2-1	CASSPRSGTWFF	TGTGCCAGCAGCCCTCGTAGTGGAACATGGTTCTTC
-	TRBV12-3/TRBV12-4	-	TRBJ2-2	CASRSRGPNTGELFF	TGTGCCAGCAGGTCCAGGGGACCTAACACCGGGGAGCTGTTTTTT
TRBD1	TRBV4-3	-	TRBJ2-6	CASSQDGTESDGANVLTF	TGCGCCAGCAGCCAAGATGGGACAGAGTCGGACGGGGCCAACGTCCTGACTTTC
-	TRBV30	few	TRBJ2-3	CAWSVGNTQYF	TGTGCCTGGAGTGTAGGGAATACGCAGTATTTT
TRBD2	TRBV29-1	few	TRBJ2-3	CSVSTSGGTLWQYF	TGCAGCGTTTCAACTAGCGGGGGCACTTTGTGGCAGTATTTT
-	TRBV18	few	TRBJ2-3	CASSISEDTQYF	TGTGCCAGCTCGATTAGCGAAGATACGCAGTATTTT
-	TRBV5-1	many	TRBJ2-1	CASSLQGGGYNEQFF	TGCGCCAGCAGCCTCCAGGGAGGGGGTTACAATGAGCAGTTCTTC
-	TRBV9	few	TRBJ2-5	CASSVGSGSQGETQYF	TGTGCCAGCAGCGTAGGTTCGGGATCCCAGGGAGAGACCCAGTACTTC
-	TRBV4-3	-	TRBJ1-2	CASSQEVSRANYGYTF	TGCGCCAGCAGCCAAGAAGTATCCAGGGCTAACTATGGCTACACCTTC
TRBD1	TRBV7-9	few	TRBJ1-1	CASSLQGAILEAFF	TGTGCCAGCAGCCTCCAGGGGGCCATATTAGAAGCTTTCTTT
TRBD1	TRBV18	many	TRBJ1-1	CASSPTGASEAFF	TGTGCCAGCTCTCCGACAGGGGCCTCTGAAGCTTTCTTT
-	TRBV15	few	TRBJ1-3	CATSRVSLGGNTIYF	TGTGCCACCAGCAGAGTTTCCCTGGGTGGAAACACCATATATTTT
-	TRBV10-3	many	TRBJ2-1	CAISGEPRPHNEQFF	TGTGCCATCAGTGGAGAACCTAGACCCCACAATGAGCAGTTCTTC
TRBD1	TRBV7-9	-	TRBJ1-6	CASSLGTGDVLWGSPLHF	TGTGCCAGCAGCTTAGGTACAGGGGACGTTTTATGGGGTTCACCCCTCCACTTT
TRBD2	TRBV5-1	-	TRBJ2-2	CASSLHRTSGANTGELFF	TGCGCCAGCAGCTTACACCGGACTAGCGGGGCGAACACCGGGGAGCTGTTTTTT
-	TRBV29-1	-	TRBJ2-7	CSVEGAHEQYF	TGCAGCGTGGAGGGGGCGCACGAGCAGTACTTC
-	TRBV7-2	-	TRBJ2-1	CASSSPGSSYNEQFF	TGTGCCAGCAGCTCCCCCGGGAGCTCCTACAATGAGCAGTTCTTC
-	TRBV3-1	few	TRBJ2-3	CASSQMRLTNTDTQYF	TGTGCCAGCAGCCAAATGCGACTAACTAACACAGATACGCAGTATTTT
TRBD2	TRBV5-6	many	TRBJ2-5	CASSLRLAGLQETQYF	TGTGCCAGCAGCTTGCGCCTAGCGGGGCTCCAAGAGACCCAGTACTTC
TRBD1	TRBV20-1	-	TRBJ1-4	CSAWDSLNEKLFF	TGCAGTGCTTGGGACAGCCTTAATGAAAAACTGTTTTTT
-	TRBV5-1	-	TRBJ1-2	CASSLVGDVGYGYTF	TGCGCCAGCAGCTTGGTCGGGGACGTTGGCTATGGCTACACCTTC
-	TRBV6-5	-	TRBJ1-1	CASSYFGTANTEAFF	TGTGCCAGCAGTTACTTCGGGACCGCGAACACTGAAGCTTTCTTT
-	TRBV5-1	many	TRBJ2-1	CASSDRADSYNEQFF	TGCGCCAGCAGCGACCGGGCCGACTCCTACAATGAGCAGTTCTTC
-	TRBV20-1	-	TRBJ2-7	CSAGGGGTYEQYF	TGCAGTGCGGGTGGGGGTGGGACCTACGAGCAGTACTTC
-	TRBV5-1	few	TRBJ2-3	CASSRLVADTQYF	TGCGCCAGCAGCCGATTAGTGGCAGATACGCAGTATTTT
-	TRBV7-2	few	TRBJ1-4	CASSPAANEKLFF	TGTGCCAGCAGCCCAGCAGCTAATGAAAAACTGTTTTTT
TRBD1	TRBV7-9	-	TRBJ2-2	CASPKAGTALTGELFF	TGTGCCAGCCCCAAGGCAGGGACAGCACTCACCGGGGAGCTGTTTTTT